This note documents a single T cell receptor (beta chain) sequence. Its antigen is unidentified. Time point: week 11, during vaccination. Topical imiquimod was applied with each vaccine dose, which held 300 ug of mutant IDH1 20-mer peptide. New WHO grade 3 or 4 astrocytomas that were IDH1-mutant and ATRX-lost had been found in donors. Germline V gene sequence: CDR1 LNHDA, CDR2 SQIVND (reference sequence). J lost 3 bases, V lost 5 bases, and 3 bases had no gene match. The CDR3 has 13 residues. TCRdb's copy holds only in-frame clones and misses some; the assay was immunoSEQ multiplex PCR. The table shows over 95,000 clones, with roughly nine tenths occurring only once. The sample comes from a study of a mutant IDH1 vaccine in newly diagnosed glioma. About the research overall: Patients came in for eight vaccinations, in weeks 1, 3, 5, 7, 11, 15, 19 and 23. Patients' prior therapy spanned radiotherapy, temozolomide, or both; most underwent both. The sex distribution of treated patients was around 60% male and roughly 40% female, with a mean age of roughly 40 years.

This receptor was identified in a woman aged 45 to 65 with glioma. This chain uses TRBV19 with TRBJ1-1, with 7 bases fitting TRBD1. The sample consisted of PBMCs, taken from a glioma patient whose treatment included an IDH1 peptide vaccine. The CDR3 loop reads CASSLRGDTEAFF. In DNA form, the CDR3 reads TGTGCCAGTAGTCTCAGGGGGGACACTGAAGCTTTCTTT. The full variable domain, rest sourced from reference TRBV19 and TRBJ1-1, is DGGITQSPKYLFRKEGQNVTLSCEQNLNHDAMYWYRQDPGQGLRLIYYSQIVNDFQKGDIAEGYSVSREKKESFPLTVTSAQKNPTAFYLCASSLRGDTEAFFGQGTRLTVV.